The rows below give T cell receptor beta chains drawn from one sample of a study of identical twins. TCRdb fed the 5' RACE reads into MiXCR, producing one record per CDR3 protein. The sample has more than 200,000 distinct CDR3 sequences, 11% to 15% seen once. Sequences were obtained from memory (CD45RO+) T cells sorted from blood. All receptors come from a woman under 30 in good health. The CDR3 runs from the conserved cysteine through the conserved F or W. D genes are given only for firm matches. Expanded clones get a size class; other rows say once, few or many, or leave the size out.

d_call	clone_size	v_call	j_call	cdr3_aa	cdr3_nt
NA	NA	TRBV15	TRBJ1-2	CATSRDLVYGYTF	TGTGCCACCAGCAGAGATCTGGTCTATGGCTACACCTTC
NA	few	TRBV3-1	TRBJ1-1	CASSRGVDTEAFF	TGTGCCAGCAGCCGGGGAGTGGACACTGAAGCTTTCTTT
NA	NA	TRBV7-3	TRBJ2-1	CASSSGSDEQFF	TGTGCCAGCAGCTCCGGGAGCGATGAGCAGTTCTTC
NA	NA	TRBV19	TRBJ2-1	CASSKVASVGEQFF	TGTGCCAGTAGTAAGGTGGCTAGCGTCGGTGAGCAGTTCTTC
TRBD1	few	TRBV18	TRBJ2-7	CASSLSTGEFYEQYF	TGTGCCAGCTCACTCTCGACAGGGGAGTTCTACGAGCAGTACTTC
NA	few	TRBV27	TRBJ2-1	CASSPLGVRDNEQFF	TGTGCCAGCAGTCCCTTAGGGGTTAGGGACAATGAGCAGTTCTTC
NA	many	TRBV6-5	TRBJ1-4	CASSPSTGKLFF	TGTGCCAGCAGTCCCTCTACAGGGAAACTGTTTTTT
NA	few	TRBV7-9	TRBJ1-3	CASSLITTGNTIYF	TGTGCCAGCAGCTTAATTACAACAGGAAACACCATATATTTT
NA	NA	TRBV4-2	TRBJ2-1	CASSQGFRTYYNEQFF	TGTGCCAGCAGCCAAGGGTTTCGGACCTACTACAATGAGCAGTTCTTC
NA	many	TRBV6-1	TRBJ1-1	CASSPKAMNTEAFF	TGTGCCAGCAGTCCGAAGGCGATGAACACTGAAGCTTTCTTT
TRBD2	few	TRBV12-3/TRBV12-4	TRBJ2-7	CASSASSGGYEQYF	TGTGCCAGCAGCGCCTCGAGCGGGGGCTACGAGCAGTACTTC
NA	NA	TRBV11-2	TRBJ2-1	CASSLLVGNEQFF	TGTGCCAGCAGCTTACTGGTCGGGAATGAGCAGTTCTTC
TRBD2	NA	TRBV14	TRBJ2-1	CASSAYRDTSGSSYNEQFF	TGTGCCAGCAGCGCCTACAGGGATACTAGCGGGAGCTCCTACAATGAGCAGTTCTTC
NA	NA	TRBV12-3/TRBV12-4	TRBJ1-5	CASSTTAQRPQHF	TGTGCCAGCAGCACGACAGCCCAAAGGCCCCAGCATTTT
NA	few	TRBV20-1	TRBJ2-3	CSVRLGGTDTQYF	TGCAGTGTAAGACTAGGGGGCACAGATACGCAGTATTTT
NA	few	TRBV20-1	TRBJ1-1	CSATGTHTEAFF	TGCAGCGCCACAGGGACCCACACTGAAGCTTTCTTT
NA	few	TRBV29-1	TRBJ2-3	CSVAGRGDTQYF	TGCAGCGTCGCAGGTCGAGGAGATACGCAGTATTTT
TRBD2	NA	TRBV9	TRBJ2-1	CASSLGTSGGPNEQFF	TGTGCCAGCAGCCTGGGGACTAGCGGGGGGCCCAATGAGCAGTTCTTC
NA	few	TRBV5-6	TRBJ2-3	CASSLKRRTDTQYF	TGTGCCAGCAGCTTGAAACGGCGCACAGATACGCAGTATTTT
NA	NA	TRBV6-1	TRBJ2-7	CASSGGRYEQYF	TGTGCCAGCAGTGGGGGCAGATACGAGCAGTACTTC